Reported below is one T cell receptor (beta chain). Its antigen is still unknown. CDR1 and CDR2 from the germline V gene are SGHTA and FQGNSA. The CDR3 consists of 14 residues. This record belongs to a study of PD-1 blockade in classical Hodgkin lymphoma. The study's findings and limits: Whatever underlies the repertoire differences (possibly disease activity or prior therapy) remains undefined. For complete responders, baseline diversity was comparable to that of newly diagnosed patients.

Generated by immunoSEQ multiplex PCR, the TCRdb table keeps only in-frame clones and is missing some. The sample gives 4,400 or so clones, around 90% of which show up once; 0.9% to 1% is in the top ten. Each of the patients experienced relapse following autologous stem cell transplantation, and their brentuximab vedotin exposure differed. Purification of CD4+ T cells from thawed PBMCs was achieved by magnetic negative selection. Sequencing used CD4+ T cells from blood, obtained at baseline. The chain recombines TRBV7-2 with TRBJ2-5, with D unresolved. The DNA end lines up better with TRBJ2-7; the J call may be wrong. The TCR comes from a human donor with classical Hodgkin lymphoma. DNA for the CDR3: TGTGCCAGCAGCTTAAACGGCTTCACCTACGAGCAGTACTTC. Protein: CASSLNGFTYEQYF.